This T cell receptor (beta chain) was recorded in a study of breast tumors, draining lymph nodes, adjacent tissues. Study-level points and caveats: Tumor TCR diversity was below lymph nodes but above nontumor tissue. Tumor T cell lymph node origin was a supported hypothesis, not proven. The data were judged consistent with most tumor T cells coming from lymph node and expanding in tumor.

V shed 3 bases and J 0 bases; nucleotides not matched to a gene: 4. Germline V CDR1 and CDR2: SGHDT, YYEEEE. The CDR3 contains 16 residues. This clonotype occurred many times. Its antigen is currently unknown. In TCRdb, the multiplex PCR reads were re-called with MiXCR into one record per CDR3 protein. The table shows tens of thousands of distinct CDR3 sequences, with over 40% occurring only once. This TCR came from a female donor with breast cancer. Some clones in this sample may be carry-over from other donors' samples. The chain carries TRBV5-6 and TRBJ2-1, with 9 bases identical to TRBD2. Sequenced material: breast tumor tissue. CDR3 bases: TGTGCCAGCAGCTCGAGACTAGCGGCCTCCTACAATGAGCAGTTCTTC. Its protein product is CASSSRLAASYNEQFF.